The T cell receptor beta chain described here comes from a study of cytomegalovirus exposure and HLA in healthy donors. Germline CDR1 is SGHNT and CDR2 is YYREEE (reference sequence). The CDR3 runs 16 residues. Trimming removed 0 bases from V and 5 bases from J, with 18 bases in between. Primers: 60 Vbeta forward and 13 Jbeta reverse. Here immunoSEQ multiplex PCR was the method, and the copy in TCRdb shows in-frame clones only, minus some. The sample holds around 120,000 clones, about 82% seen once. This rearrangement joins TRBV5-4 to TRBJ2-7; D might be TRBD1 (5 bases). This TCR was recovered from a boy between 5 and 17 years old in good health and CMV-seronegative. The source material was PBMCs. CDR3 nucleotide sequence: TGTGCCAGCAGCTTGGTTCAGGGAACGGCCTTTGACGAGCAGTACTTC. It codes for CASSLVQGTAFDEQYF.